The following is a T cell receptor beta chain sequence with its context. What it binds is not known. The data are from a study of T cells in Graves' hyperthyroidism and ophthalmopathy. Study-wide context: The initial diagnosis was the point when peripheral blood was collected, ahead of any treatment. Broader study findings: Ophthalmopathy prediction by the model preceded onset by a median roughly 6 months.

Lactation, pregnancy, other autoimmune disease or uncontrolled infection led to exclusion of patients. The source of the PBMCs was over 8.5 ml of fresh peripheral blood. The CDR3 totals 16 residues. The germline CDR1 and CDR2 sequences are SEHNR and FQNEAQ (reference sequence). Germline trimming cut 4 bases from V and 1 base from J; bases unmatched to any gene: 5. RNA transcripts yielded amplified TCR beta CDR3 regions. During a first-round RT-PCR of the TCR CDR3, the HTBI primer set was used. TCRdb redid the calling of the multiplex PCR reads with MiXCR, one entry per CDR3 protein. The profile shows about 380,000 distinct CDR3 sequences, roughly 15% of them singletons.

Sequencing used blood. V usage is TRBV7-9 and J usage is TRBJ2-5, with 11 nucleotides matching TRBD1. This TCR came from a woman in her thirties with Graves' ophthalmopathy. The CDR3 loop is CASSSAGTGGQETQYF. Written as DNA, the CDR3 is TGTGCCAGCAGCTCCGCCGGGACAGGGGGCCAAGAGACCCAGTACTTC.